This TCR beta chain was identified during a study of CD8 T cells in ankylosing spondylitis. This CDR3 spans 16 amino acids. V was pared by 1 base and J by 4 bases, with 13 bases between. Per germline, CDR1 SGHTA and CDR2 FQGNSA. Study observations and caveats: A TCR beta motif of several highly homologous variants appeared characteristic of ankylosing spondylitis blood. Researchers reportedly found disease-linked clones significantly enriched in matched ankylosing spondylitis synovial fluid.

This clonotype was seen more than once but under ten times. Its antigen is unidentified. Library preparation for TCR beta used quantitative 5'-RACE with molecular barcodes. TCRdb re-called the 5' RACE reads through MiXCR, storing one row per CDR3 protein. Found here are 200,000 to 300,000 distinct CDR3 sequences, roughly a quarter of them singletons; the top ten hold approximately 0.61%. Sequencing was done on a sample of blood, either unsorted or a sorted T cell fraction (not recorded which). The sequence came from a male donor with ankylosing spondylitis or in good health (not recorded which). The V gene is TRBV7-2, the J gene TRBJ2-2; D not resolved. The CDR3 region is CASSLEGYWGTGELFF. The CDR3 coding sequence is TGTGCCAGCAGCTTAGAAGGCTATTGGGGCACCGGGGAGCTGTTTTTT.